The rows below give T cell receptor beta chains drawn from one sample of a study of cytomegalovirus exposure and HLA in healthy donors. Clones were sequenced by immunoSEQ multiplex PCR, and TCRdb holds only the in-frame ones, with some missing. The sample contains 100,000 to 150,000 clones, approximately 80% of which appear only once. The material sequenced was PBMCs. These receptors all come from a woman aged 55-69 years in good health and CMV-seronegative. Both conserved end residues are part of each CDR3. The listing skips clone size in some rows; elsewhere it reads once, few, many or a size class.

clone size	J gene	V gene	CDR3 protein
.	TRBJ2-3	TRBV5-1	CASSLVQDTQYF
.	TRBJ1-4	TRBV7-9	CASSTDRGREKLFF
few	TRBJ2-1	TRBV12-5	CASGLATGSVINEQFF
.	TRBJ1-1	TRBV29-1	CSASALPGTEAFF
.	TRBJ2-5	TRBV19	CASSTSETQYF
.	TRBJ1-5	TRBV19	CASSIESGVGRNQPQHF
.	TRBJ1-1	TRBV7-3	CASSWTGGADTEAFF
few	TRBJ1-1	TRBV19	CASSTPQGHTEAFF
.	TRBJ1-6	TRBV7-2	CASSQVRGNSPLHF
.	TRBJ2-5	TRBV5-4	CASSLEAGGIDF
few	TRBJ2-1	TRBV9	CASSHGGGALNEQFF
.	TRBJ2-1	TRBV11-3	CASSLGTSEQFF
.	TRBJ1-2	TRBV5-1	CASSLDSTSYGYTF
few	TRBJ2-1	TRBV9	CASSVGRVNDEQFF
.	TRBJ2-7	TRBV28	CASSPTGTLSYEQYF
.	TRBJ2-7	TRBV11-1	CASSLKRGPYEQYF
.	TRBJ2-7	TRBV6-6	CASRTGGSGYEQYF
.	TRBJ1-1	TRBV18	CASSPVTGSNTEAFF
.	TRBJ1-3	TRBV19	CASSTNRNSGNTIYF
.	.	TRBV5-1	CASSAGLAGTRTYEQYF
.	TRBJ2-1	TRBV6-6	CASSYRLQGTRGQFF
.	TRBJ2-6	TRBV5-1	CASSLVVSGIRAGANVLTF
.	TRBJ2-7	TRBV5-1	CASSSASGSIYEQYF
.	TRBJ1-1	TRBV7-9	CASSSGGPFF
.	TRBJ2-7	TRBV27	CASSLGPGARGLAGLEQYF
once	TRBJ1-5	TRBV28	CASSLSGAQPQHF
.	TRBJ1-1	TRBV9	CASRKTGGGTEAFF
few	TRBJ1-4	TRBV11-2	CASSYRGYNEKLFF
.	TRBJ2-1	TRBV5-1	CASSVGREGRNNEQFF
.	TRBJ2-7	TRBV28	CASSPGTGVGEQYF
.	TRBJ2-1	TRBV2	CASSEGGASSYNEQFF
few	TRBJ2-1	TRBV15	CATSRERLADDSYNEQFF
few	TRBJ1-5	TRBV4-1	CASSQTGWTAKGFQPQHF
once	TRBJ2-7	TRBV28	CASKSPLSYEQYF
.	TRBJ2-3	TRBV28	CASSFLRERRSTDTQYF
.	TRBJ2-3	TRBV18	CASSPPWEGFTDTQYF
.	TRBJ1-2	TRBV15	CATSSERAGGYTF
.	TRBJ2-7	TRBV27	CASSSRGRGLMGNYEQYF
.	TRBJ2-2	TRBV6-1	CASSEGHQNTGELFF
.	TRBJ1-2	TRBV9	CASSVGEVGGYTF
.	TRBJ2-1	TRBV19	CASSIGGYEQFF
.	TRBJ2-7	TRBV13	CASSSYGAGSREQYF
.	TRBJ1-6	TRBV19	CASSISGGRFNSPLHF
.	TRBJ2-1	TRBV28	CASSLAPYEQFF